This TCR delta chain was sequenced in a study of delta chain sequences of gamma delta T cells (dated 2017 in TCRdb). V has 0 bases trimmed and J has 2 bases trimmed; junction bases matching no gene number 16. Spanning cysteine to phenylalanine, the CDR3 consists of 19 amino acids. Only the CDR3 DNA is retained, 57 bases long and in frame from the first base. CDR1 and CDR2 (GEAIGNYY, EKD) derive from the germline V gene. Only a few counts were recorded for this clone. Its target antigen remains unknown. Base-call qualities are not available, and no considerably larger clone is one nucleotide away. Libraries came from 5' RACE. Sequencing was performed on an Illumina MiSeq. TCRdb recomputed clones from the public reads with CATT; identical DNA rows were then combined. The sample table holds under 2,500 delta-chain clones, of which 25% to 35% were seen once. The top ten constitute approximately 16% of the sample.

Specimen: either unsorted cells or a sorted T cell fraction (not recorded which). The TCR comes from a human donor in good health. Recombination linked TRDV2 to TRDJ1, with 8 junctional bases fitting TRDD3. In nucleotide form, the sequence is TGTGCCTGTGACACCGTCCTACACCTCGGGGTGGGGGATACCGATAAACTCATCTTT. Translated, it gives CACDTVLHLGVGDTDKLIF.